This is a list of T cell receptor beta chains from one sample in a study of technical replicates of blood from several donors. TCRdb's copy holds only in-frame clones and misses some; the assay was immunoSEQ multiplex PCR. Among around 57,000 clones, around 95% were seen once, and the ten largest hold approximately 0.2%. Sequences were obtained from T cells isolated from PBMCs. The receptors derive from a human donor in good health. The CDR3 runs from the conserved cysteine through the conserved F or W. The D gene is left open where the match is weak. The size of a clone is reported for some rows only, either as once, few or many, or as a class for expanded clones.

abundance	len	j_gene	v_gene	d_gene	CDR3aa	CDR3nt
.	14	TRBJ2-3	TRBV7-9	TRBD2	CASRTSRDTDTQYF	TGTGCCAGCCGGACTAGCCGGGACACAGATACGCAGTATTTT
.	16	TRBJ2-7	TRBV5-1	.	CASSPTEDEVGAEQYF	TGCGCCAGCAGCCCAACCGAGGACGAGGTGGGAGCCGAGCAGTACTTC
.	12	TRBJ2-2	TRBV11-2	.	CASSPLSGELFF	TGTGCCAGCAGCCCCCTTTCGGGGGAGCTGTTTTTT
.	14	TRBJ2-7	TRBV11-3	TRBD1	CASSSRQGHYEQYF	TGTGCCAGCAGCTCCAGACAGGGCCACTACGAGCAGTACTTC
.	17	TRBJ2-3	TRBV5-1	TRBD2	CASTLRWTSGDGDTQYF	TGCGCCAGCACCTTACGCTGGACTAGCGGGGACGGAGATACGCAGTATTTT
once	13	TRBJ2-3	TRBV7-9	TRBD1	CASSLTGTDTQYF	TGTGCCAGCAGCTTGACAGGGACAGATACGCAGTATTTT
.	15	TRBJ2-5	TRBV11-3	.	CASSLDNRVQETQYF	TGTGCCAGCAGCTTAGATAACAGGGTCCAAGAGACCCAGTACTTC
once	19	TRBJ2-1	TRBV28	TRBD2	CASSLLYGLRLAGGYEQFF	TGTGCCAGCAGTTTATTATACGGGCTACGACTAGCGGGAGGGTATGAGCAGTTCTTC
.	14	TRBJ2-7	TRBV9	.	CASSVLRDSYEQYF	TGTGCCAGCAGCGTCTTGCGGGATTCCTACGAGCAGTACTTC
once	18	TRBJ2-7	TRBV7-2	TRBD2	CASSLRLSGRGASYEQYF	TGTGCCAGCAGCCTCAGACTCAGCGGGAGGGGGGCCTCCTACGAGCAGTACTTC
once	15	TRBJ2-3	TRBV18	.	CASSLMDGGSDTQYF	TGTGCCAGCTCACTTATGGACGGGGGTTCCGATACGCAGTATTTT
.	16	TRBJ2-3	TRBV5-4	TRBD2	CASSLGTSGMTDTQYF	TGTGCCAGCAGCTTAGGGACTAGCGGAATGACAGATACGCAGTATTTT
.	14	TRBJ1-4	TRBV29-1	TRBD1	CSVLFGTVDEKLFF	TGCAGCGTCCTATTCGGGACAGTGGATGAAAAACTGTTTTTT
.	11	TRBJ1-3	TRBV29-1	.	CSVARGNTIYF	TGCAGCGTTGCCAGGGGAAACACCATATATTTT
.	13	TRBJ2-7	TRBV29-1	.	CSVEQVEGYEQYF	TGCAGCGTGGAACAGGTTGAAGGCTACGAGCAGTACTTC
.	16	TRBJ2-2	TRBV9	TRBD2	CASSVLADANTGELFF	TGTGCCAGCAGCGTACTAGCGGACGCGAACACCGGGGAGCTGTTTTTT
.	13	TRBJ2-3	TRBV9	TRBD2	CASSPSGGHTQYF	TGTGCCAGCAGCCCTAGCGGGGGACATACGCAGTATTTT
.	20	TRBJ2-1	TRBV5-1	.	CASSLETGGTGKSSYNEQFF	TGCGCCAGCAGCTTGGAGACAGGCGGAACTGGGAAGAGCTCCTACAATGAGCAGTTCTTC
.	16	TRBJ2-7	TRBV9	TRBD2	CASSVRAGGPPYEQYF	TGTGCCAGCAGCGTACGAGCGGGAGGCCCCCCCTACGAGCAGTACTTC
.	15	TRBJ1-5	TRBV7-9	.	CASSQGGISYQPQHF	TGTGCCAGCAGCCAGGGAGGGATTAGTTATCAGCCCCAGCATTTT
.	15	TRBJ1-3	TRBV7-2	.	CASSLSVSSGNTIYF	TGTGCCAGCAGCTTATCCGTCAGCTCTGGAAACACCATATATTTT